The rows below give T cell receptor beta chains drawn from one sample of a study of CD8+ T cells in alopecia areata. Measured with immunoSEQ multiplex PCR; TCRdb has only the in-frame clones, and not every one. The sample lists about 190,000 clones; roughly 66% were seen once. The source material was CD4+ T cells sorted from blood, sampled at week 24, from a patient treated with tofacitinib. The receptors shown here come from a human donor with alopecia areata. Each CDR3 is given with its conserved first and last residue. D genes are given only for firm matches. Size values are once, few and many counts, or a class for expanded clones, and some rows have none.

d_gene,abundance,j_gene,v_gene,CDR3nt,CDR3aa
NA,NA,TRBJ1-4,TRBV14,TGTGCCAGCAGCCACAGGGGCATTAATGAAAAACTGTTTTTT,CASSHRGINEKLFF
NA,few,TRBJ1-6,TRBV7-9,TGTGCCAGCAGCTTAGTTGGGCTTGAAGTTTCACCCCTCCACTTT,CASSLVGLEVSPLHF
NA,NA,TRBJ2-2,TRBV7-2,TGTGCCAGCAGCTTATACTACACCGGGGAGCTGTTTTTT,CASSLYYTGELFF
NA,NA,TRBJ2-5,TRBV29-1,TGCAGCGTTGGGGGTCAAGAGACCCAGTACTTC,CSVGGQETQYF
TRBD1,NA,TRBJ2-7,TRBV5-1,TGCGCCAGCAGCTTGGAGGGGGCTAACTCCTACGAGCAGTACTTC,CASSLEGANSYEQYF
NA,NA,TRBJ1-1,TRBV5-6,TGTGCCAGCCTAAACTTAGGACAACCTAACACTGAAGCTTTCTTT,CASLNLGQPNTEAFF
TRBD1,NA,TRBJ2-5,TRBV6-5,TGTGCCAGCAAGCAGGACAGGGGAAGAGAGACCCAGTACTTC,CASKQDRGRETQYF
NA,NA,TRBJ2-7,TRBV6-5,TGTGCCAGCCCCACTACTTACGAGCAGTACTTC,CASPTTYEQYF
NA,NA,TRBJ1-2,TRBV14,TGTGCCAGCAGCCCCGGGGGGCATGGCTACACCTTC,CASSPGGHGYTF
NA,NA,TRBJ1-4,TRBV29-1,TGCAGCGTTTCCTTCGGGGCAGTTGAAAAACTGTTTTTT,CSVSFGAVEKLFF
NA,NA,TRBJ2-1,TRBV4-1,TGCGCCAGCAGCCAAGAACCAGGGAGAAGCTCCTACAATGAGCAGTTCTTC,CASSQEPGRSSYNEQFF
NA,few,TRBJ1-4,TRBV6-5,TGTGCCAGCAGAAAAACAGGGCAGACTAATGAAAAACTGTTTTTT,CASRKTGQTNEKLFF
TRBD1,NA,TRBJ2-2,TRBV6-5,TGTGCCAGCAGTCGGACAGGGATGAACACCGGGGAGCTGTTTTTT,CASSRTGMNTGELFF
NA,NA,TRBJ1-6,TRBV6-1,TGTGCCAGCAGTGGAAGAGGGAGAGGATCACCCCTCCACTTT,CASSGRGRGSPLHF
TRBD1,NA,TRBJ1-5,TRBV30,TGTGCCTGGAGCTCATGGGGACAGAATCAGCCCCAGCATTTT,CAWSSWGQNQPQHF
NA,few,TRBJ1-5,TRBV27,TGTGCCAGCAGTTTCAAGGGGAGCAATCAGCCCCAGCATTTT,CASSFKGSNQPQHF
NA,NA,TRBJ2-7,TRBV25-1,TGTGCCAGCAGTGAAGGCGCCTACGAGCAGTACTTC,CASSEGAYEQYF
NA,NA,TRBJ2-4,TRBV4-3,TGCGCCAGCAGCCAAGTTGGGGACGGGGACGTTCAGTACTTC,CASSQVGDGDVQYF
NA,NA,TRBJ2-3,TRBV7-8,TGTGCCAGCAGCTTAAGGTCCCGCACAGATACGCAGTATTTT,CASSLRSRTDTQYF
TRBD1,NA,TRBJ2-1,TRBV7-3,TGTGCCAGCAGCTCCCCTGGACAGGGGAGTTATGAGCAGTTCTTC,CASSSPGQGSYEQFF
NA,once,TRBJ1-1,TRBV29-1,TGCAGCGTTGGACAGCTTGAAGCTTTCTTT,CSVGQLEAFF
NA,NA,TRBJ2-7,TRBV7-8,TGTGCCAGCGGTGCGGGAACAGTCATCTACGAGCAGTACTTC,CASGAGTVIYEQYF
NA,few,TRBJ1-2,TRBV29-1,TGCAGCGTTGGCTTGCGACCATCAACCGACTATGGCTACACCTTC,CSVGLRPSTDYGYTF
TRBD2,NA,TRBJ2-1,TRBV7-2,TGTGCCAGCAGGCCTAGCGGGGGGGCCTACAATGAGCAGTTCTTC,CASRPSGGAYNEQFF
NA,NA,TRBJ2-1,TRBV7-2,TGTGCCAGCAGCCCGAGTAGCCCTCCAACCTACAATGAGCAGTTCTTC,CASSPSSPPTYNEQFF
TRBD1,NA,TRBJ1-4,TRBV9,TGTGCCAGCAGCTCGGGACAGGGGGAAAAACTGTTTTTT,CASSSGQGEKLFF